Each of the 13 T cell receptor beta chains below was sequenced from the same sample in a study of blood T cells in healthy people across ages. Alongside a J-beta primer mix, a sample-barcoded 5' primer served in a second PCR lasting about 6 to 12 cycles. MiXCR was run by TCRdb on the 5' RACE reads, yielding one entry per CDR3 protein. Of 1.8 million or so distinct CDR3 sequences in the sample, roughly two fifths were seen once. Sequencing input: blood. The receptor source for this set is a human donor in good health.

This clonotype was observed a handful of times. The V and J genes are TRBV9 and TRBJ2-1; 13 bases are shared with TRBD2. The V gene's germline CDR1 is SGDLS and CDR2 YYNGEE. The CDR3 length is 16 residues. J was trimmed by 4 bases and V by 6 bases; bases with no gene match: 7. CDR3 nucleotide sequence: TGTGCCAGCAATCGACTAGCGGGGGGACAATACAATGAGCAGTTCTTC. Translation gives CASNRLAGGQYNEQFF.

There are a few counts of this clonotype. The chain links TRBV5-5 to TRBJ1-2, with 8 bases fitting TRBD1. V dropped 0 bases and J dropped 0; count of bases not matched to a gene: 7. Germline V gives CDR1 SGHKS, CDR2 YYEKEE (reference sequence). The CDR3 length is 17 residues. CDR3 nucleotides: TGTGCCAGCAGCTTGGATTGGACAGGGAACTCTAACTATGGCTACACCTTC. Protein product: CASSLDWTGNSNYGYTF.

There are a few counts of this clonotype. The V and J genes are TRBV6-2 or TRBV6-3 and TRBJ1-5; 8 nucleotides agree with TRBD1. Losses at the gene ends were 5 bases for V and 5 bases for J; bases not matched to a gene: 8. Germline V gene data show CDR1 as MNHEY and CDR2 as SVGEGT. The CDR3 covers 15 residues. Here the CDR3 reads CASSTGTGHYQPQHF. The CDR3, as DNA: TGTGCCAGCAGTACCGGGACAGGACACTATCAGCCCCAGCATTTT.

This chain links TRBV7-9 with TRBJ2-7; perhaps TRBD2 as D (7 bases). Trimming pared 1 base from V and 4 bases from J, leaving 20 bases between. The germline gives CDR1 SEHNR, CDR2 FQNEAQ (reference sequence). The CDR3 has 17 residues. The CDR3 DNA sequence: TGTGCCAGCAGCTTAGGGGAGGGGGAGGGGCTATATTACGAGCAGTACTTC. Protein product: CASSLGEGEGLYYEQYF.

The genes are TRBV20-1 and TRBJ2-1; maybe TRBD2 (6 bases). Germline lookup yields CDR1 DFQATT and CDR2 SNEGSKA (reference sequence). Trimming shortened V by 1 base and J by 6 bases, and 10 bases separated the two germline ends. CDR3 length: 13 residues. DNA for the CDR3: TGCAGTGCTAGAGTAGCGGACATCAATGAGCAGTTCTTC. This sequence encodes CSARVADINEQFF.

The rearrangement links TRBV4-1 to TRBJ1-4; D gene ambiguous. Deletions cut 1 base from V and 5 bases from J, with 17 bases between. The CDR3 totals 17 residues. CDR1 MGHRA and CDR2 YSYEKL come from the germline V gene. The CDR3 DNA follows: TGCGCCAGCAGCCAAGGAACACAAAACGGATACAATGAAAAACTGTTTTTT. It codes for CASSQGTQNGYNEKLFF.

The chain links TRBV12-3 or TRBV12-4 to TRBJ2-5, with 12 bases matching TRBD2. CDR3 length: 16 residues. V trimming: 8 bases; J trimming: 5 bases; junction bases outside the gene matches: 12. CDR3 protein: CASGRTSGTAGETQYF. DNA of the CDR3: TGTGCCAGCGGACGGACTAGCGGGACCGCCGGGGAGACCCAGTACTTC.

This clonotype was seen more than once but under ten times. This chain joins TRBV4-3 and TRBJ1-3; D gene uncertain. Trimming left V 2 bases short and J 0 bases short, with 5 bases between. In germline, CDR1 is LGHNA, CDR2 YSLEER. The CDR3 contains 14 residues. The CDR3 loop reads CASSQYSSGNTIYF. The CDR3, as DNA: TGCGCCAGCAGCCAATACTCCTCTGGAAACACCATATATTTT.

The V and J genes are TRBV20-1 and TRBJ2-3; 7 nucleotides line up with TRBD2. The CDR3 spans 14 residues. CDR1 and CDR2 (germline): DFQATT, SNEGSKA (reference sequence). The junction had 5 bases not matched to a gene; V was cut back by 5 bases and J by 0 bases. Here the CDR3 reads CSAGEGISTDTQYF. The CDR3 DNA reads as TGCAGTGCTGGGGAGGGGATTAGCACAGATACGCAGTATTTT.

The chain has TRBV7-8 and TRBJ1-2; TRBD1 matches at 9 bases. Germline CDR1 SGHVS, CDR2 FQNEAQ. Germline trimming cut 6 bases from V and 6 bases from J; bases unmatched to any gene: 5. The CDR3 has 13 residues. The CDR3 here is CASRDTGGNGYTF. In nucleotides, the CDR3 is TGTGCCAGCAGAGACACAGGGGGCAATGGCTACACCTTC.

This clonotype was counted between two and nine times. V and J are TRBV18 and TRBJ2-7; D may be TRBD1 (7 bases). V gave up 3 bases and J gave up 5 bases, with 14 bases separating them. The CDR3 contains 14 residues. Germline V gene sequence: CDR1 KGHSH, CDR2 LQKENI. The CDR3 DNA reads TGTGCCAGCTCACCGCAGGGGGGAAAGAACGAGCAGTACTTC. Residues: CASSPQGGKNEQYF.

V gene TRBV28 combines with J gene TRBJ2-7; D is undetermined. V lost 7 bases to trimming and J lost 2 bases, with 15 bases between them. This CDR3 comprises 14 residues. Germline values: CDR1 MDHEN, CDR2 SYDVKM. DNA of the CDR3: TGTGCCAGCACCCGACCGCGTTTGGCCTACGAGCAGTACTTC. It codes for CASTRPRLAYEQYF.

The chain is built from TRBV29-1 and TRBJ2-5; 7 nucleotides line up with TRBD1. From germline, CDR1 is SQVTM and CDR2 ANQGSEA. The CDR3 length is 12 residues. V was clipped by 5 bases and J by 2 bases; unmatched bases: 2. DNA of the CDR3: TGCAGCGTTAAGACAGGGCAAGAGACCCAGTACTTC. It specifies CSVKTGQETQYF.